This T cell receptor beta chain comes out of a study of shared clonotypes between healthy human individuals. At the level of the study: The cohort comprised a couple of women and a few men. Their ages spanned 18 to 49 years. CD4 naive cells filled three plates per donor, CD4 memory three, CD8 naive two and CD8 memory one. Study results and limitations: As a rule, naive subsets had a larger estimated richness than memory subsets. In a handful of donors, around 5% of naive CD4 clonotypes appeared in common.

Repertoires were generated with immunoSEQ multiplex PCR, while TCRdb's copy carries only in-frame clones and drops some. The sample holds millions of clones; just over 90% are singletons and the top ten take under 2%. Naive CD8 populations comprised CD45RO-negative cells positively selected for CCR7, excluding terminally differentiated effector memory CD45RA+ cells. As concerns this clone: Its antigen is unknown. Other DNA sequences in the same sample also yield this CDR3.

Sequenced input: naive CD8+ T cells from PBMCs. The sequence derives from a man aged 18 to 29 in good health. Some clones in this sample may be carry-over from other donors' samples.

The chain's CDR3 is CASSLLAGTYEQYF. CDR3 sequence (DNA): TGTGCCAGCAGTTTACTAGCGGGCACCTACGAGCAGTACTTC. The rearrangement links TRBV27 to TRBJ2-7, with TRBD2 identical over 8 bases. Germline V gene data show CDR1 as MNHEY and CDR2 as SMNVEV (reference sequence). Trimming took 2 bases from V and 2 from J; bases not matched to a gene: 2. The CDR3 is made up of 14 amino acids.